The rows below give T cell receptor beta chains drawn from one sample of a study of neurological immune-mediated disorders. TCRdb ran MiXCR on the 5' RACE reads and lists one entry per CDR3 protein. Here the sample spans tens of thousands of distinct CDR3 sequences, 3% to 4% being singletons. Sequenced sample: PBMCs. All receptors come from a man aged 35 to 55 with multiple sclerosis. CDR3s include the opening cysteine and the closing phenylalanine or tryptophan. The D gene is left open where the match is weak. Expanded clones are given a class, and other clones once, few, many or no size at all.

v_call: TRBV27; cdr3_length: 13; j_call: TRBJ1-2; clone_size: many; d_call: NA; cdr3_aa: CASSLYRAGGYTF; cdr3_nt: TGTGCCAGCAGTTTATACCGGGCTGGTGGCTACACCTTC
v_call: TRBV20-1; cdr3_length: 15; j_call: TRBJ2-3; clone_size: many; d_call: TRBD2; cdr3_aa: CSARGSSGGKSTQYF; cdr3_nt: TGCAGTGCTAGAGGATCCAGCGGGGGGAAGAGTACGCAGTATTTT
v_call: TRBV5-1; cdr3_length: 14; j_call: TRBJ2-4; clone_size: many; d_call: TRBD1; cdr3_aa: CASSLGQGENIQYF; cdr3_nt: TGCGCCAGCAGCTTGGGGCAGGGGGAAAACATTCAGTACTTC
v_call: TRBV5-1; cdr3_length: 18; j_call: TRBJ2-2; clone_size: many; d_call: TRBD1; cdr3_aa: CASSQGRLTGEVTGELFF; cdr3_nt: TGCGCCAGCAGCCAGGGAAGGTTGACAGGGGAAGTAACCGGGGAGCTGTTTTTT
v_call: TRBV20-1; cdr3_length: 15; j_call: TRBJ2-3; clone_size: many; d_call: TRBD2; cdr3_aa: CSARRIAGVRDTQYF; cdr3_nt: TGCAGTGCTAGAAGGATAGCGGGAGTCAGAGATACGCAGTATTTT
v_call: TRBV11-2; cdr3_length: 12; j_call: TRBJ2-7; clone_size: many; d_call: NA; cdr3_aa: CASSLGDYEQYF; cdr3_nt: TGTGCCAGCAGCTTAGGGGATTACGAGCAGTACTTC
v_call: TRBV20-1; cdr3_length: 14; j_call: TRBJ1-5; clone_size: many; d_call: NA; cdr3_aa: CSARINQGNQPQHF; cdr3_nt: TGCAGTGCTAGGATCAATCAGGGAAACCAGCCCCAGCATTTT
v_call: TRBV19; cdr3_length: 15; j_call: TRBJ1-1; clone_size: NA; d_call: NA; cdr3_aa: CASSGRGQRNTEAFF; cdr3_nt: TGTGCCAGTAGCGGGAGGGGACAACGGAACACTGAAGCTTTCTTT
v_call: TRBV6-5; cdr3_length: 13; j_call: TRBJ2-1; clone_size: many; d_call: NA; cdr3_aa: CASNPQGANEQFF; cdr3_nt: TGTGCCAGCAATCCACAAGGGGCCAATGAGCAGTTCTTC
v_call: TRBV10-2; cdr3_length: 18; j_call: TRBJ2-3; clone_size: many; d_call: NA; cdr3_aa: CASSAPRLVWGGADTQYF; cdr3_nt: TGCGCCAGCAGTGCCCCCCGGCTAGTTTGGGGTGGGGCAGATACGCAGTATTTT
v_call: TRBV5-8; cdr3_length: 14; j_call: TRBJ1-1; clone_size: many; d_call: NA; cdr3_aa: CASSLRTKVTEAFF; cdr3_nt: TGTGCCAGCAGCTTAAGGACGAAAGTCACTGAAGCTTTCTTT
v_call: TRBV3-1; cdr3_length: 12; j_call: TRBJ2-1; clone_size: many; d_call: NA; cdr3_aa: CASSQRGGEQFF; cdr3_nt: TGTGCCAGCAGCCAAAGGGGCGGTGAGCAGTTCTTC
v_call: TRBV20-1; cdr3_length: 15; j_call: TRBJ2-5; clone_size: many; d_call: NA; cdr3_aa: CSARDLGSGQETQYF; cdr3_nt: TGCAGTGCTAGAGATCTGGGTAGCGGACAAGAGACCCAGTACTTC
v_call: TRBV5-1; cdr3_length: 15; j_call: TRBJ2-3; clone_size: many; d_call: NA; cdr3_aa: CASSLEGMGADTQYF; cdr3_nt: TGCGCCAGCAGCTTGGAAGGGATGGGGGCAGATACGCAGTATTTT
v_call: TRBV19; cdr3_length: 14; j_call: TRBJ2-7; clone_size: many; d_call: TRBD2; cdr3_aa: CASSIVGGSYEQYF; cdr3_nt: TGTGCCAGTAGTATAGTAGGCGGGAGCTACGAGCAGTACTTC
v_call: TRBV18; cdr3_length: 15; j_call: TRBJ2-7; clone_size: many; d_call: TRBD2; cdr3_aa: CASSPTSGSAYEQYF; cdr3_nt: TGTGCCAGCTCTCCGACTAGCGGGAGTGCCTACGAGCAGTACTTC
v_call: TRBV11-2; cdr3_length: 15; j_call: TRBJ2-7; clone_size: many; d_call: TRBD1; cdr3_aa: CASSVAPGQGYEQYF; cdr3_nt: TGTGCCAGCAGTGTAGCACCGGGACAGGGCTACGAGCAGTACTTC
v_call: TRBV20-1; cdr3_length: 11; j_call: TRBJ2-3; clone_size: many; d_call: NA; cdr3_aa: CSARDKDTQYF; cdr3_nt: TGCAGTGCTAGAGATAAAGATACGCAGTATTTT
v_call: TRBV6-1; cdr3_length: 15; j_call: TRBJ2-7; clone_size: many; d_call: TRBD1; cdr3_aa: CASRDPGQGPYEQYF; cdr3_nt: TGTGCCAGCAGGGATCCGGGACAGGGTCCCTACGAGCAGTACTTC
v_call: TRBV12-3/TRBV12-4; cdr3_length: 16; j_call: TRBJ2-1; clone_size: many; d_call: TRBD1; cdr3_aa: CASSRGQGMSYNEQFF; cdr3_nt: TGTGCCAGCAGTAGAGGACAGGGTATGTCCTACAATGAGCAGTTCTTC
v_call: TRBV3-1; cdr3_length: 11; j_call: TRBJ2-1; clone_size: many; d_call: NA; cdr3_aa: CASSLDREQFF; cdr3_nt: TGTGCCAGCAGCCTAGACCGTGAGCAGTTCTTC
v_call: TRBV9; cdr3_length: 15; j_call: TRBJ2-2; clone_size: many; d_call: TRBD1; cdr3_aa: CASSVATGTTGELFF; cdr3_nt: TGTGCCAGCAGCGTAGCGACAGGGACCACCGGGGAGCTGTTTTTT
v_call: TRBV5-5; cdr3_length: 14; j_call: TRBJ2-1; clone_size: many; d_call: TRBD2; cdr3_aa: CASSTGTTYNEQFF; cdr3_nt: TGTGCCAGCAGCACCGGGACTACATACAATGAGCAGTTCTTC
v_call: TRBV12-3/TRBV12-4; cdr3_length: 14; j_call: TRBJ2-3; clone_size: many; d_call: NA; cdr3_aa: CASNSRGSTDTQYF; cdr3_nt: TGTGCCAGCAACTCTAGGGGGAGCACAGATACGCAGTATTTT
v_call: TRBV29-1; cdr3_length: 13; j_call: TRBJ2-1; clone_size: many; d_call: NA; cdr3_aa: CSGAEDSYNEQFF; cdr3_nt: TGCAGCGGTGCGGAGGACTCCTACAATGAGCAGTTCTTC
v_call: TRBV5-1; cdr3_length: 16; j_call: TRBJ2-7; clone_size: many; d_call: TRBD2; cdr3_aa: CASSTGTLTGGYEQYF; cdr3_nt: TGCGCCAGCAGCACCGGGACCCTCACGGGGGGCTACGAGCAGTACTTC
v_call: TRBV20-1; cdr3_length: 17; j_call: TRBJ2-5; clone_size: many; d_call: NA; cdr3_aa: CSARGGLRNYYQETQYF; cdr3_nt: TGCAGTGCTAGAGGGGGACTCCGAAATTATTACCAAGAGACCCAGTACTTC
v_call: TRBV20-1; cdr3_length: 15; j_call: TRBJ2-1; clone_size: many; d_call: NA; cdr3_aa: CSARVVGRSYNEQFF; cdr3_nt: TGCAGTGCTAGAGTCGTGGGGCGATCCTACAATGAGCAGTTCTTC
v_call: TRBV30; cdr3_length: 13; j_call: TRBJ1-5; clone_size: few; d_call: TRBD1; cdr3_aa: CAWSVTGGQPQHF; cdr3_nt: TGTGCCTGGAGTGTTACAGGGGGTCAGCCCCAGCATTTT
v_call: TRBV18; cdr3_length: 13; j_call: TRBJ1-2; clone_size: many; d_call: NA; cdr3_aa: CASSPQPQYGYTF; cdr3_nt: TGTGCCAGCTCACCACAACCCCAGTATGGCTACACCTTC
v_call: TRBV27; cdr3_length: 13; j_call: TRBJ2-3; clone_size: many; d_call: NA; cdr3_aa: CASSFRGRDTQYF; cdr3_nt: TGTGCCAGCAGTTTTAGGGGAAGGGATACGCAGTATTTT
v_call: TRBV7-2; cdr3_length: 18; j_call: TRBJ1-5; clone_size: many; d_call: NA; cdr3_aa: CASSLARGGRGINQPQHF; cdr3_nt: TGTGCCAGCAGCTTAGCGCGGGGGGGGCGCGGTATCAATCAGCCCCAGCATTTT
v_call: TRBV5-1; cdr3_length: 16; j_call: TRBJ2-1; clone_size: many; d_call: NA; cdr3_aa: CASSQYRIGSYNEQFF; cdr3_nt: TGCGCCAGCAGCCAATACAGGATAGGCTCCTACAATGAGCAGTTCTTC
v_call: TRBV12-3/TRBV12-4; cdr3_length: 15; j_call: TRBJ2-2; clone_size: many; d_call: TRBD1; cdr3_aa: CASSTGTENTGELFF; cdr3_nt: TGTGCCAGCAGTACCGGGACAGAGAACACCGGGGAGCTGTTTTTT
v_call: TRBV5-1; cdr3_length: 14; j_call: TRBJ2-7; clone_size: many; d_call: NA; cdr3_aa: CASQQGLSSYEQYF; cdr3_nt: TGCGCCAGCCAACAGGGACTTAGCTCCTACGAGCAGTACTTC
v_call: TRBV20-1; cdr3_length: 12; j_call: TRBJ2-7; clone_size: many; d_call: NA; cdr3_aa: CSARDGPEAANF; cdr3_nt: TGCAGTGCTAGAGATGGTCCGGAGGCAGCGAACTTC
v_call: TRBV5-1; cdr3_length: 12; j_call: TRBJ2-2; clone_size: many; d_call: NA; cdr3_aa: CASSLSTGELFF; cdr3_nt: TGCGCCAGCAGCTTGTCCACCGGGGAGCTGTTTTTT
v_call: TRBV5-1; cdr3_length: 14; j_call: TRBJ2-3; clone_size: many; d_call: NA; cdr3_aa: CASSDPAGTDTQYF; cdr3_nt: TGCGCCAGCAGTGACCCAGCCGGGACAGATACGCAGTATTTT
v_call: TRBV20-1; cdr3_length: 16; j_call: TRBJ1-1; clone_size: many; d_call: TRBD1; cdr3_aa: CSVLSGGQALNTEAFF; cdr3_nt: TGCAGTGTCCTTTCGGGGGGACAGGCCTTGAACACTGAAGCTTTCTTT
v_call: TRBV5-1; cdr3_length: 15; j_call: TRBJ1-2; clone_size: NA; d_call: TRBD1; cdr3_aa: CASSPGGTGYYGYTF; cdr3_nt: TGCGCCAGCAGCCCGGGAGGGACAGGATACTATGGCTACACCTTC
v_call: TRBV7-9; cdr3_length: 13; j_call: TRBJ2-7; clone_size: many; d_call: NA; cdr3_aa: CASSLAAAYEQYF; cdr3_nt: TGTGCCAGCAGCTTAGCGGCCGCCTACGAGCAGTACTTC
v_call: TRBV29-1; cdr3_length: 16; j_call: TRBJ2-5; clone_size: many; d_call: NA; cdr3_aa: CSVERGWDAGQETQYF; cdr3_nt: TGCAGCGTTGAAAGGGGATGGGACGCAGGTCAAGAGACCCAGTACTTC
v_call: TRBV5-6; cdr3_length: 12; j_call: TRBJ1-1; clone_size: many; d_call: NA; cdr3_aa: CASSLAVTEAFF; cdr3_nt: TGTGCCAGCAGCTTGGCGGTTACTGAAGCTTTCTTT